Listed here are 10 T cell receptor beta chains from one sample, sequenced in a study of patients and donors after allogeneic stem cell transplantation. TCRdb re-derived calls from the RT-PCR reads in MiXCR, one entry per CDR3 protein. The table shows about 160,000 distinct CDR3 sequences, with approximately 37% occurring only once. Sample: blood, either unsorted or a sorted T cell fraction (not recorded which). These receptors were taken from a human donor who was either an allogeneic HSCT recipient or a stem cell or donor lymphocyte infusion donor (not recorded which). It is not recorded whose cells these are; they may come from a transplant donor.

This clonotype was seen a handful of times. The J gene is TRBJ1-2, the V gene TRBV24-1; 8 bases align to TRBD1. This CDR3 is built from 14 residues. CDR1 and CDR2 (germline): KGHDR, SFDVKD. With 2 bases clipped from V and 4 bases from J, the junction kept 2 bases outside the gene matches. CDR3 in amino acids: CATSDSDRVYGYTF. CDR3 bases: TGTGCCACCAGTGATTCGGACAGGGTCTATGGCTACACCTTC.

The chain links TRBV28 to TRBJ1-6, with D possibly being TRBD1 (5 bases). V was shortened by 11 bases and J by 1 base, with 9 bases between the two germline ends. The CDR3 extends over 13 amino acids. Germline assignment: CDR1 MDHEN and CDR2 SYDVKM. CDR3 sequence (DNA): TGTGCCTGGGGGGTATCCTATAATTCACCCCTCCACTTT. It specifies CAWGVSYNSPLHF.

The V and J genes are TRBV9 and TRBJ2-3, with 10 bases aligning to TRBD1. CDR1 SGDLS and CDR2 YYNGEE come from the germline V gene. The CDR3 has 16 amino acids. V was pared by 4 bases and J by 1 base, with 6 bases of the junction left unmatched. The CDR3 protein is CASSPRDRGGTDTQYF. The CDR3 region has the DNA TGTGCCAGCAGCCCAAGGGACAGGGGAGGCACAGATACGCAGTATTTT.

This clonotype was counted only a few times. The chain is built from TRBV6-5 and TRBJ1-5, with D possibly being TRBD1 (5 bases). V dropped 5 bases and J dropped 1 base, with 15 bases sitting between them. From germline, CDR1 is MNHEY and CDR2 SVGAGI. The CDR3 consists of 16 residues. This CDR3 is CASSPGGALSNQPQHF. The CDR3 DNA is TGTGCCAGCAGTCCGGGCGGGGCCCTCAGCAATCAGCCCCAGCATTTT.

The chain recombines TRBV18 with TRBJ1-1; D might be TRBD1 (5 bases). The V gene's germline CDR1 is KGHSH and CDR2 LQKENI. The V end was cut by 2 bases, the J end by 1 base, with 8 bases between. The CDR3 has 14 amino acids. CDR3 coding DNA: TGTGCCAGCTCACCAGGAACAGGGAACACTGAAGCTTTCTTT. It yields the protein CASSPGTGNTEAFF.

This clonotype was observed once. The rearrangement uses TRBV6-5 and TRBJ1-5; D might be TRBD1 (6 bases). The CDR3 sequence is 14 residues long. Germline V lookup: CDR1 MNHEY, CDR2 SVGAGI. The V end was cut by 0 bases, the J end by 11 bases, with 14 bases between. CDR3 protein: CASSYSGADSTQHF. As DNA, the CDR3 is TGTGCCAGCAGTTACTCTGGAGCGGACAGTACCCAGCATTTT.

The rearrangement uses TRBV20-1 and TRBJ1-1; tentative D call: TRBD1 (5 bases). The germline V and J ends were trimmed by 2 bases and 0 bases, with 16 bases remaining between them. This CDR3 is 16 amino acids long. Germline-derived CDR1 and CDR2 are DFQATT and SNEGSKA (reference sequence). The CDR3 loop is CSARPDWGGMNTEAFF. The CDR3 nucleotides read TGCAGTGCTAGACCGGACTGGGGCGGCATGAACACTGAAGCTTTCTTT.

The chain carries TRBV29-1 and TRBJ1-1, with D perhaps matching TRBD1 (5 bases). The CDR3 loop spans 14 amino acids. Per germline, CDR1 SQVTM and CDR2 ANQGSEA. V was clipped by 7 bases and J by 3 bases, with 18 bases between them. The CDR3 nucleotides read TGCAGCGCTGGGACCGTACCGAGGGACACTGAAGCTTTCTTT. Protein product: CSAGTVPRDTEAFF.

The chain is built from TRBV12-3 or TRBV12-4 and TRBJ2-6; 7 positions match TRBD1. The CDR3 runs 15 residues. V trimming: 5 bases; J trimming: 2 bases; junction bases outside the gene matches: 3. CDR3 nucleotides: TGTGCCAGCAGTGCCGGGACAGCTGGGGCCAACGTCCTGACTTTC. Translated, it gives CASSAGTAGANVLTF.

V is TRBV28 and J is TRBJ2-3; the D gene is possibly TRBD1 (5 bases). Trimming stripped 9 bases from V and 5 bases from J, with 18 bases between. This CDR3 spans 14 amino acids. Germline values: CDR1 MDHEN, CDR2 SYDVKM. The CDR3 reads CARPGRVERDTQYF. CDR3 in DNA: TGTGCCAGACCGGGCAGGGTGGAAAGAGATACGCAGTATTTT.